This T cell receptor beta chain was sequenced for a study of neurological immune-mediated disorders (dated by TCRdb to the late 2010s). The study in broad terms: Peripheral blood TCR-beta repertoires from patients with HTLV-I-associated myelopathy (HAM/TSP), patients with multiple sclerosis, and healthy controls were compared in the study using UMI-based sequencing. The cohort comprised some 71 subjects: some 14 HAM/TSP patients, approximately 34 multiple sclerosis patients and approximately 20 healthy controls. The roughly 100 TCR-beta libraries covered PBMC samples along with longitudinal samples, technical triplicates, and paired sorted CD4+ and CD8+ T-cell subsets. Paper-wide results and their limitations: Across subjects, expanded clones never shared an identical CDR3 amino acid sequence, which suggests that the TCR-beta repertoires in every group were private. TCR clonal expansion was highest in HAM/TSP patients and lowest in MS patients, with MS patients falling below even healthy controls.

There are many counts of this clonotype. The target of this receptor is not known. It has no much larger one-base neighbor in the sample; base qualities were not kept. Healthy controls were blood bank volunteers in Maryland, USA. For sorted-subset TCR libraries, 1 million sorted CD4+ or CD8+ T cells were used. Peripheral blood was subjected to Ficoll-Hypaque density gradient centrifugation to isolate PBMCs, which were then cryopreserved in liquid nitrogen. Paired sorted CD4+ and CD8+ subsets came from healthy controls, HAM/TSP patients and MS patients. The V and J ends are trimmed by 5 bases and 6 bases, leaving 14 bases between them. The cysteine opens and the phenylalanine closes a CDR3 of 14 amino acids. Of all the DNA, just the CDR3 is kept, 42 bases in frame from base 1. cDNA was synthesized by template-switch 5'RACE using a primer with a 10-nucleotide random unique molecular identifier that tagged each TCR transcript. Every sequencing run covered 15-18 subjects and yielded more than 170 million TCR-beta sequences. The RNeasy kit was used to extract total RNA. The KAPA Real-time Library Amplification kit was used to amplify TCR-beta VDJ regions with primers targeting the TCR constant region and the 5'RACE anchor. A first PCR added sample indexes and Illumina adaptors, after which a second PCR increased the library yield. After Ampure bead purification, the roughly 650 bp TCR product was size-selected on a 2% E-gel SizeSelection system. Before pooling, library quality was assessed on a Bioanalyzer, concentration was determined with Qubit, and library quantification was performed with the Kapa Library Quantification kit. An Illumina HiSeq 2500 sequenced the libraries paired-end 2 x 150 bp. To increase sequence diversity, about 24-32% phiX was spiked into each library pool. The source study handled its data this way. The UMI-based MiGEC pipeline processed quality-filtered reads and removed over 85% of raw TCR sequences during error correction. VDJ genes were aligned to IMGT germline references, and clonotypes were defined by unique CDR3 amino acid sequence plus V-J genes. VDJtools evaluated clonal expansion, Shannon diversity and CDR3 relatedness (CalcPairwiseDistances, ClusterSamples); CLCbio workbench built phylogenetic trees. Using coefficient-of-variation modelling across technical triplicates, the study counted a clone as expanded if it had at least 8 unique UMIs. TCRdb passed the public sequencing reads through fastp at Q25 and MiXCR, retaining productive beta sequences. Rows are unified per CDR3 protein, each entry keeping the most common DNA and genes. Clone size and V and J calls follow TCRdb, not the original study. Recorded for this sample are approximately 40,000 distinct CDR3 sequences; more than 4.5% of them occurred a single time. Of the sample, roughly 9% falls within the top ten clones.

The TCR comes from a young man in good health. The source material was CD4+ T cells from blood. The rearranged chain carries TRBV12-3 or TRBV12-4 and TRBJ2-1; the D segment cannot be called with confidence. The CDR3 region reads CASSPRRALNEQFF. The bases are TGTGCCAGCAGTCCCCGGCGTGCGCTCAATGAGCAGTTCTTC.